This T cell receptor (beta chain) stems from a study of early T cells in non-severe SARS-CoV-2 infection. This clonotype was seen many times. TCRdb reanalysed the 5' RACE reads using MiXCR and keeps one entry per CDR3 protein. Among tens of thousands of distinct CDR3 sequences listed, about 6.5% were seen once. This CDR3 has 12 residues. In germline, CDR1 is SGHVS, CDR2 FQNEAQ. V lost 5 bases and J lost 6, with 11 bases in between. The sequencing sample was made of whole blood. The receptor was isolated from an adult who was a healthcare worker with PCR-confirmed SARS-CoV-2 infection or an uninfected control (not recorded which). The chain is built from TRBV7-8 and TRBJ2-7; weak D call: TRBD1 (6 bases). CDR3 DNA: TGTGCCAGCAGCCGGAACAGGGTCGAGCAGTACTTC. It yields the protein CASSRNRVEQYF.